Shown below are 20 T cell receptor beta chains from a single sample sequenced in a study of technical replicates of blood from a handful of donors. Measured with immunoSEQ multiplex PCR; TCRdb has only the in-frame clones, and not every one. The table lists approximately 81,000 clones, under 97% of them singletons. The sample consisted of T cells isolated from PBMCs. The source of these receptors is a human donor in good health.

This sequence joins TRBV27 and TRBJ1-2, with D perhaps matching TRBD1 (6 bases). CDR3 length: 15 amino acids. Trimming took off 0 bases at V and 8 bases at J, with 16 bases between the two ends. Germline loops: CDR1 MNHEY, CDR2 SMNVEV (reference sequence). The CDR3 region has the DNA TGTGCCAGCAGTTTATCCCGGGACACTCCTCACGGCTACACCTTC. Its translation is CASSLSRDTPHGYTF.

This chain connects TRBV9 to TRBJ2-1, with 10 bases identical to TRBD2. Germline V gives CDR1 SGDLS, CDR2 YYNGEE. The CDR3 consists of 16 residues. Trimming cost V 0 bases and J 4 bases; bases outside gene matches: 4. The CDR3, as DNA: TGTGCCAGCAGCGTAGCCGGGACTAGCGTTTACAATGAGCAGTTCTTC. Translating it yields CASSVAGTSVYNEQFF.

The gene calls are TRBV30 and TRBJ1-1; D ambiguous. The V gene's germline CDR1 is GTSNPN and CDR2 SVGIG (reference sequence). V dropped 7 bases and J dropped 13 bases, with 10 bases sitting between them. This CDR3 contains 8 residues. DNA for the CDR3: TGTGCCTTATCACTTGGTTTCTTT. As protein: CALSLGFF. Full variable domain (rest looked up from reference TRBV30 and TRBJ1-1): SQTIHQWPATLVQPVGSPLSLECTVEGTSNPNLYWYRQAAGRGLQLLFYSVGIGQISSEVPQNLSASRPQDRQFILSSKKLLLSDSGFYLCALSLGFFGQGTRLTVV.

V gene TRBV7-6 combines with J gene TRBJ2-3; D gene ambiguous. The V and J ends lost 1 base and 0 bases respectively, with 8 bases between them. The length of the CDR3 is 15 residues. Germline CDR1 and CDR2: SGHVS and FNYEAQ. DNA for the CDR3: TGTGCCAGCAGCTTAGTTGCAACAAGCACAGATACGCAGTATTTT. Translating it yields CASSLVATSTDTQYF.

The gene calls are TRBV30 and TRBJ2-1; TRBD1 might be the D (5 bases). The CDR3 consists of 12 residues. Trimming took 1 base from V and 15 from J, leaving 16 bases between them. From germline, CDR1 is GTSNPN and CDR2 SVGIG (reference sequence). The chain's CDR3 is CAWSEDILLRFF. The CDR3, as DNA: TGTGCCTGGAGTGAGGACATATTATTGCGGTTCTTC.

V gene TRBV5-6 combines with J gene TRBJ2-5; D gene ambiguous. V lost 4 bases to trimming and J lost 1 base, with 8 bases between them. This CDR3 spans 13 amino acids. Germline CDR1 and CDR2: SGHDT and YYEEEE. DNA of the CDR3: TGTGCCAGCAGCGGGCTGATCCAAGAGACCCAGTACTTC. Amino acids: CASSGLIQETQYF.

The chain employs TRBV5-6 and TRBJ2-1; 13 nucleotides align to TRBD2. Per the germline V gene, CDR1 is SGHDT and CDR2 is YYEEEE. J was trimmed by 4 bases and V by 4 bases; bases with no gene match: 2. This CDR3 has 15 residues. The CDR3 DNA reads TGTGCCAGCAGCCCGGGACTAGCGGGATACAATGAGCAGTTCTTC. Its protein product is CASSPGLAGYNEQFF.

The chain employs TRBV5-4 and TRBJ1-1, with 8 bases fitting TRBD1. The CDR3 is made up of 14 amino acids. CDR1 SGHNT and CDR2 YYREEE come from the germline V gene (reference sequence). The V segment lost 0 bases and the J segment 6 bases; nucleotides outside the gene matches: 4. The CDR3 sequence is CASSLEQGASEAFF. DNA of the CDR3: TGTGCCAGCAGCTTGGAGCAGGGGGCTTCTGAAGCTTTCTTT.

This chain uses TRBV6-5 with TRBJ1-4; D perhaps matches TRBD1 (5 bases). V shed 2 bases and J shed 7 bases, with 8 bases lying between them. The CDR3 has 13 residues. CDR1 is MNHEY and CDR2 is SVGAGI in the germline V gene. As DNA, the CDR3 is TGTGCCAGCAGTTACGTGGGGGGTGAAAAACTGTTTTTT. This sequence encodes CASSYVGGEKLFF.

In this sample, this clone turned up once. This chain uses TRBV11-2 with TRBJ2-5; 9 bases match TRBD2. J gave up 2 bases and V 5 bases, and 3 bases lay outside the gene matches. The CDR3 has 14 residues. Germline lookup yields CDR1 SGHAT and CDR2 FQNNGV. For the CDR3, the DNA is TGTGCCAGCAGCGTACTAGCGGGTCAAGAGACCCAGTACTTC. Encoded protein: CASSVLAGQETQYF. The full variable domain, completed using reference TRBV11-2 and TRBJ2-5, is EAGVAQSPRYKIIEKRQSVAFWCNPISGHATLYWYQQILGQGPKLLIQFQNNGVVDDSQLPKDRFSAERLKGVDSTLKIQPAKLEDSAVYLCASSVLAGQETQYFGPGTRLLVL.

As DNA, the CDR3 is TGTGCCAGCAGCTTACAGGGACTTCCCACAGATACGCAGTATTTT. It is translated as CASSLQGLPTDTQYF. This chain joins TRBV7-3 and TRBJ2-3; possible D gene TRBD2, 6 bases. Germline-derived CDR1 and CDR2 are SGHTA and FQGTGA. The CDR3 is 15 amino acids. Trimming removed 2 bases at V and 2 bases at J, with 11 bases between.

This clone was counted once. The CDR3 DNA follows: TGTGCCAGCAGGGGGGACACTCCTAGCACAGATACGCAGTATTTT. Its protein product is CASRGDTPSTDTQYF. The V gene is TRBV28, the J gene TRBJ2-3; a possible D gene is TRBD1 (6 bases). V was pared by 6 bases and J by 0 bases, with 13 bases between. CDR1 is MDHEN, CDR2 SYDVKM, per germline. The CDR3 runs to 15 residues.

Written as DNA, the CDR3 is TGTGCCAGCAGCTTGGGCAGGGGCGGAAACACCATATATTTT. Residues: CASSLGRGGNTIYF. The rearrangement links TRBV5-6 to TRBJ1-3; TRBD1 might be the D (6 bases). Trimming left V 0 bases short and J 4 bases short, with 8 bases between. Germline assignment: CDR1 SGHDT and CDR2 YYEEEE. The CDR3 runs 14 residues.

The CDR3 spells CSETRADTQYF. The CDR3 DNA reads TGCAGCGAGACGAGGGCAGATACGCAGTATTTT. The rearrangement uses TRBV29-1 and TRBJ2-3; possible D gene TRBD2, 5 bases. Germline V gene sequence: CDR1 SQVTM, CDR2 ANQGSEA. Deletions cut 7 bases from V and 4 bases from J, with 9 bases between. The CDR3 is 11 amino acids.

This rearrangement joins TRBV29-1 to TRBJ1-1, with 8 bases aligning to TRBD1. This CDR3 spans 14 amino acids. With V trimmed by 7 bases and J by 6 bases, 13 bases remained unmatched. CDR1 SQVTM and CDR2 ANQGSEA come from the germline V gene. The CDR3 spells CSALGQGTGSEAFF. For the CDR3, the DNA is TGCAGCGCTCTCGGACAGGGAACGGGTTCTGAAGCTTTCTTT.

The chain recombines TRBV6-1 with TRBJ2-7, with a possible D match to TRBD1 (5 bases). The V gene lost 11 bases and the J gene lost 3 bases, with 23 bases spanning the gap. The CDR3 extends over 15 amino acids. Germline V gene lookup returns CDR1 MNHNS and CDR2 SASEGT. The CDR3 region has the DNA TGTGCCTGCTTACAATTCCGCAGGGCTCGCTACGAGCAGTACTTC. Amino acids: CACLQFRRARYEQYF.

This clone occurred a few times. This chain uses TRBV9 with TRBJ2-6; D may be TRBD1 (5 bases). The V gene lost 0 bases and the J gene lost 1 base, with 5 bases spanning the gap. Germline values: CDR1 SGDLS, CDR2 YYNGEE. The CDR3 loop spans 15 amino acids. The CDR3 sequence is CASSVAGSGANVLTF. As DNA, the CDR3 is TGTGCCAGCAGCGTAGCAGGGTCTGGGGCCAACGTCCTGACTTTC.

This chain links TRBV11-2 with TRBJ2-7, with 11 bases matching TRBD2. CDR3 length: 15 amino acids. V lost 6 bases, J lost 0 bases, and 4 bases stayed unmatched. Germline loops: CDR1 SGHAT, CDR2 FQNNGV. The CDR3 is CASRFSGGVSYEQYF. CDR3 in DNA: TGTGCCAGCAGATTTAGCGGGGGGGTCTCCTACGAGCAGTACTTC.

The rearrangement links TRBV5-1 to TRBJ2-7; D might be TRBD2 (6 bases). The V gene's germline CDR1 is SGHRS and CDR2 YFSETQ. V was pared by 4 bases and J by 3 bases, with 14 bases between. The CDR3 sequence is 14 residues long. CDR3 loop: CASSLDGGNYEQYF. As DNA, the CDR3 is TGCGCCAGCAGCCTGGACGGGGGTAACTACGAGCAGTACTTC.

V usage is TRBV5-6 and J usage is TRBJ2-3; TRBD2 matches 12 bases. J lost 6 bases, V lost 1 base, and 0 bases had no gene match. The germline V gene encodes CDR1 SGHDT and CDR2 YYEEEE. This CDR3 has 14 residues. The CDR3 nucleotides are TGTGCCAGCAGCTTGACTAGCGGGAGGGATACGCAGTATTTT. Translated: CASSLTSGRDTQYF.